What follows are 8 T cell receptor beta chains derived from one specimen sequenced in a study of cytomegalovirus exposure and HLA in healthy donors. The PCR ran on 60 Vbeta and 13 Jbeta primers. The data were produced by immunoSEQ multiplex PCR, yet TCRdb's version contains in-frame clones alone and is incomplete. The sample carries some 200,000 clones, 80% to 90% recorded once. Input material: PBMCs. The source of these receptors is a woman under 30 in good health and CMV-seronegative.

The chain has TRBV9 and TRBJ2-1; weak D call: TRBD2 (6 bases). Trimming removed 0 bases from V and 7 bases from J, with 11 bases in between. Germline V lookup: CDR1 SGDLS, CDR2 YYNGEE. The CDR3 contains 14 residues. CDR3 in DNA: TGTGCCAGCAGCGTAGCTGGTCTAGCGAATGAGCAGTTCTTC. Its protein product is CASSVAGLANEQFF.

The chain has TRBV5-1 and TRBJ2-4; 13 bases line up with TRBD2. This CDR3 has 15 residues. V lost 4 bases, J lost 8 bases, and 6 bases stayed unmatched. From germline, CDR1 is SGHRS and CDR2 YFSETQ. The CDR3 protein is CASSVWTSGSDIQYF. Here the CDR3 DNA reads TGCGCCAGCAGCGTTTGGACTAGCGGGAGCGACATTCAGTACTTC.

The chain carries TRBV27 and TRBJ2-2; 7 bases align to TRBD2. CDR1 MNHEY and CDR2 SMNVEV come from the germline V gene (reference sequence). The CDR3 is 14 residues long. Trimming at V came to 7 bases and at J to 8 bases, leaving 10 bases not matched to a gene. In DNA form, the CDR3 reads TGTGCCAGCATCCAAAGTAGGGGAGGGGGGGAGCTGTTTTTT. It specifies CASIQSRGGGELFF.

The chain uses TRBV7-2 and TRBJ2-1; 8 nucleotides match TRBD2. The CDR3 runs to 14 residues. V dropped 1 base and J dropped 5; count of bases not matched to a gene: 1. Germline V CDR1 and CDR2: SGHTA, FQGNSA. CDR3 in DNA: TGTGCCAGCAGCTTAGAACTAGCGGACAATGAGCAGTTCTTC. It specifies CASSLELADNEQFF.

The CDR3 DNA reads TGTGCCAGCAGTGAACGGGGACAGCTCTTTCGAAACACCATATATTTT. Its translation: CASSERGQLFRNTIYF. This chain uses TRBV25-1 with TRBJ1-3; 7 nucleotides line up with TRBD1. Germline V CDR1 and CDR2: MGHDK, SYGVNS. The CDR3 totals 16 residues. V trimming: 2 bases; J trimming: 5 bases; junction bases outside the gene matches: 9.

The chain joins TRBV11-3 to TRBJ1-1; 7 bases match TRBD1. The CDR3 is 14 residues long. The germline gives CDR1 SGHNT, CDR2 YENEEA. V dropped 5 bases and J dropped 4; count of bases not matched to a gene: 7. The CDR3 sequence is CASSQGVRGTEAFF. The CDR3 DNA reads TGTGCCAGCAGCCAGGGGGTCAGAGGCACTGAAGCTTTCTTT.

This clone was found once. V is TRBV5-4 and J is TRBJ2-5; D perhaps matches TRBD1 (5 bases). This CDR3 contains 14 residues. Trimming removed 0 bases from V and 2 bases from J, with 8 bases in between. Germline V gene lookup returns CDR1 SGHNT and CDR2 YYREEE (reference sequence). The CDR3 reads CASSLAAGQETQYF. CDR3 in DNA: TGTGCCAGCAGCTTGGCGGCAGGGCAAGAGACCCAGTACTTC.

This chain connects TRBV4-1 to TRBJ2-3; the match to TRBD2 covers 11 bases. Trimming at V came to 0 bases and at J to 5 bases, leaving 10 bases not matched to a gene. The CDR3 sequence is 18 residues long. The germline gives CDR1 MGHRA, CDR2 YSYEKL. CDR3 DNA: TGCGCCAGCAGCCAAGATGGCGCTAGCGGGAGGCTACGAGATACGCAGTATTTT. Translating it yields CASSQDGASGRLRDTQYF.